This T cell receptor (beta chain) was observed in a study of Graves' ophthalmopathy and Graves' hyperthyroidism. About the research overall: Peripheral blood was gathered at the point of initial diagnosis, before any treatment started.

The diagnosis was founded upon clinical symptoms, serum thyroxine, TRAb, thyroid ultrasound and orbital computed tomography. CDR1 is KGHDR, CDR2 SFDVKD, per germline. After removal of 4 bases from V and 4 bases from J, the junction contained 6 bases not matched to a gene. The CDR3 runs to 16 residues. Amplified TCR beta CDR3 regions were obtained using RNA transcripts as template. The library came from an HTBI-primed first-round RT-PCR and a second-round multiplex PCR. TCRdb recomputed calls from the multiplex PCR reads with MiXCR, one row per CDR3 protein. The data hold 650,000 to 900,000 distinct CDR3 sequences, with 40% observed a single time.

This chain uses TRBV24-1 with TRBJ2-7, with 13 bases matching TRBD2. Source material: peripheral blood. The TCR was taken from an adult man with Graves' ophthalmopathy. Here the CDR3 DNA reads TGTGCCACCAGTGACCCCGGGACTAGCGGGATGTACGAGCAGTACTTC. Residues: CATSDPGTSGMYEQYF.